A selection of T cell receptor beta chains follows, all from one sample in a study of cytomegalovirus exposure and HLA in healthy donors. Using immunoSEQ multiplex PCR, the repertoire was profiled, and TCRdb retains in-frame clones only, with some absent. The sample records 160,000 or so clones, 84% being singletons. The sequenced sample was PBMCs. The receptors originated from a man between 50 and 59 years old in good health and CMV-seropositive. Each CDR3 is given with its conserved first and last residue. Fields, in order: J gene, V gene, clone size, D gene, CDR3 protein, CDR3 DNA. A D gene is named only where the DNA matches it firmly. Clone size is given for some rows only: seen once, a few or many times, or a class if the clone is expanded.

TRBJ1-2 TRBV6-5 . . CASSGDYYGYTF TGTGCCAGCTCGGGGGATTACTATGGCTACACCTTC
TRBJ2-5 TRBV5-1 few TRBD2 CASSLGLALKETQYF TGCGCCAGCAGCTTGGGACTAGCGTTAAAAGAGACCCAGTACTTC
TRBJ2-3 TRBV11-2 . . CASSLDPHTDTQYF TGTGCCAGCAGCTTAGATCCCCACACAGATACGCAGTATTTT
TRBJ1-5 TRBV6-5 . . CASSYSTGGNQPQHF TGTGCCAGCAGTTACTCGACCGGGGGAAATCAGCCCCAGCATTTT
TRBJ2-3 TRBV29-1 . . CSAKGAGGLTDTQYF TGCAGCGCTAAGGGGGCGGGAGGATTAACAGATACGCAGTATTTT
TRBJ2-5 TRBV6-5 . TRBD1 CASSYATGGQETQYF TGTGCCAGCAGTTACGCAACAGGGGGGCAGGAGACCCAGTACTTC
TRBJ1-2 TRBV5-1 . TRBD1 CASSGRQGVYGYTF TGCGCCAGCAGCGGCCGACAGGGTGTCTATGGCTACACCTTC
TRBJ2-5 TRBV19 . . CASSRGWGGLETQYF TGTGCCAGTAGTAGGGGTTGGGGGGGGCTCGAGACCCAGTACTTC
TRBJ2-5 TRBV5-1 . . CASALGPQETQYF TGCGCCAGCGCCCTGGGGCCCCAAGAGACCCAGTACTTC
TRBJ2-3 TRBV13 . TRBD2 CASSLGLGLADPDTQYF TGTGCCAGCAGCTTAGGCCTTGGACTAGCGGATCCAGATACGCAGTATTTT
TRBJ2-6 TRBV7-3 . . CASSAPGLSSGANVLTF TGTGCCAGCAGCGCGCCGGGACTTTCGTCTGGGGCCAACGTCCTGACTTTC
TRBJ2-3 TRBV15 . TRBD2 CATSRDRSGGSDTQYF TGTGCCACCAGCAGAGATCGAAGCGGGGGGTCAGATACGCAGTATTTT
TRBJ2-2 TRBV9 . . CASSVGAPGELFF TGTGCCAGCAGCGTGGGGGCCCCCGGGGAGCTGTTTTTT
TRBJ2-2 TRBV5-1 . . CASSPHDIDTGELFF TGCGCCAGCAGCCCTCACGACATCGACACCGGGGAGCTGTTTTTT
TRBJ2-2 TRBV7-3 . . CASSLAGAPGTGELFF TGTGCCAGCAGCTTAGCGGGGGCCCCGGGAACCGGGGAGCTGTTTTTT
TRBJ1-1 TRBV7-6 . TRBD1 CASSMDRAGITEAFF TGTGCCAGCAGCATGGACAGGGCGGGGATCACTGAAGCTTTCTTT
TRBJ2-7 TRBV5-4 . TRBD1 CASGSDRTYEQYF TGTGCCAGCGGATCGGACAGGACCTACGAGCAGTACTTC
TRBJ2-7 TRBV4-1 . . CASSHPIRGTGYEQYF TGCGCCAGCAGCCATCCAATAAGGGGGACGGGCTACGAGCAGTACTTC
TRBJ2-1 TRBV13 . . CASSLTLATYNEQFF TGTGCCAGCAGCTTAACCCTAGCAACTTACAATGAGCAGTTCTTC
TRBJ2-2 TRBV12-5 few . CASGLVDRSTGELFF TGTGCTAGTGGTTTGGTCGACAGGTCGACCGGGGAGCTGTTTTTT
TRBJ1-1 TRBV6-4 . . CASSEAGNTEAFF TGTGCCAGCAGTGAAGCGGGGAACACTGAAGCTTTCTTT
TRBJ2-4 TRBV7-2 . . CASSFGRAKNIQYF TGTGCCAGCAGCTTCGGCAGGGCCAAAAACATTCAGTACTTC
TRBJ2-3 TRBV10-3 . TRBD2 CANNSGTTAGAQYF TGTGCCAACAACTCCGGGACTACCGCGGGTGCGCAGTATTTT
TRBJ2-1 TRBV7-9 . TRBD2 CASSPRGPGGLSYNEQFF TGTGCCAGCAGCCCTAGGGGACCGGGGGGGCTATCCTACAATGAGCAGTTCTTC
TRBJ1-3 TRBV29-1 . TRBD1 CSVGDRVGNTIYF TGCAGCGTTGGGGACAGGGTCGGAAACACCATATATTTT
TRBJ2-1 TRBV5-1 . TRBD1 CASSRQGAYNEQFF TGCGCCAGCAGCAGACAGGGGGCCTACAATGAGCAGTTCTTC
TRBJ1-2 TRBV11-2 once . CASSNRNYGYTF TGTGCCAGCAGCAACCGGAACTATGGCTACACCTTC
TRBJ1-5 TRBV6-6 once TRBD1 CASTGQGAAGGQPQHF TGTGCCAGCACCGGGCAGGGGGCCGCCGGGGGTCAGCCCCAGCATTTT
TRBJ1-2 TRBV6-1 . . CASSRAVYGYTF TGTGCCAGCTCGCGGGCAGTTTATGGCTACACCTTC
TRBJ2-7 TRBV5-6 . . CASSLEGIGAISEQYF TGTGCCAGCAGCTTGGAGGGTATAGGGGCAATCAGCGAGCAGTACTTC
TRBJ2-7 TRBV6-1 . TRBD1 CASTAGQGTFHEQYF TGTGCCAGCACCGCCGGACAGGGGACGTTCCACGAGCAGTACTTC
TRBJ1-1 TRBV10-3 . TRBD1 CAISQMTGLYTEAFF TGTGCCATCAGTCAGATGACAGGGCTTTACACTGAAGCTTTCTTT